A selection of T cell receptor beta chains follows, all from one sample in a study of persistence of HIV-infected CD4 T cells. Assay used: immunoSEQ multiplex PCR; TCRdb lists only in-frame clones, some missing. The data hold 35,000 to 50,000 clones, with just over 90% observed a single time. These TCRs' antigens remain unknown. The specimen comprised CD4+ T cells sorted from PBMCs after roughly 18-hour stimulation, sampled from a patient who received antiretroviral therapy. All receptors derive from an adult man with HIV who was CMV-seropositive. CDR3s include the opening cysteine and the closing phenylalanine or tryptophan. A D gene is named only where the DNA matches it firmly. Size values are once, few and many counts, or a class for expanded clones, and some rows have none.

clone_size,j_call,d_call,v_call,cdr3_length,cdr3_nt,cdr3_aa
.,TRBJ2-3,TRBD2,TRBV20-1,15,TGCAGTGCTAGTGTGCGGGAGAGCAGCACAGATACGCAGTATTTT,CSASVRESSTDTQYF
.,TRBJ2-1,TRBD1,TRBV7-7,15,TGTGCCAGCAGCTTAGCCGGGACAGTTGACAATGAGCAGTTCTTC,CASSLAGTVDNEQFF
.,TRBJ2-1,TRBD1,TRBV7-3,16,TGTGCCAGCAGCAAAACCGGGACAGGCCCCTACAATGAGCAGTTCTTC,CASSKTGTGPYNEQFF
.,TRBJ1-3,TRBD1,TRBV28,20,TGTGCCAGCAGTTTATGGGGCCAGGGGGTTGCAAGGTGGGGCGTTGACACCATATATTTT,CASSLWGQGVARWGVDTIYF
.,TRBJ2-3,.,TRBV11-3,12,TGTGCCAGCAGCCCAAGGGCGGGTACGCAGTATTTT,CASSPRAGTQYF
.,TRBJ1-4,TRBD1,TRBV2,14,TGTGCCAGCAGGTCAGGGGGCGGTAATGAAAAACTGTTTTTT,CASRSGGGNEKLFF
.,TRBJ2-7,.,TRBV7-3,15,TGTGCCAGCAGCTTAACGCCGGGGGGCCCCTACGAGCAGTACTTC,CASSLTPGGPYEQYF
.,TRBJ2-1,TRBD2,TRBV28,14,TGTGCCAGCAGTTTTAGCGGGGGGGTGGATGAGCAGTTCTTC,CASSFSGGVDEQFF
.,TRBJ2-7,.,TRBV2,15,TGTGCCAGCAGGCTGGGGTTCAGGCAGTACTACGAGCAGTACTTC,CASRLGFRQYYEQYF
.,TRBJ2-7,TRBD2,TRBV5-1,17,TGCGCCAGCAGCTTGGGGGGAAGCGGGGTGGGATCCTACGAGCAGTACTTC,CASSLGGSGVGSYEQYF
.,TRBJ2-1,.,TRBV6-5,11,TGTGCCAGCACCGGAAACAATGAGCAGTTCTTC,CASTGNNEQFF
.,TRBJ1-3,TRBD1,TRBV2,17,TGTGCCAGCAGTGTATCCGGGACAGGCTACTCTGGAAACACCATATATTTT,CASSVSGTGYSGNTIYF
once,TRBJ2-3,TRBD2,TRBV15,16,TGTGCCACCAGCAGGGAACTAGCGGGGGGGCTCAATACGCAGTATTTT,CATSRELAGGLNTQYF
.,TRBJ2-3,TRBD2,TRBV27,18,TGTGCCAGCAGTTATCGGACTAGCGGGGGGCGGAGCACAGATACGCAGTATTTT,CASSYRTSGGRSTDTQYF
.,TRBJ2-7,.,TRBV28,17,TGTGCCAGCAGTTTATTACGGCAGGGTAATGTTAAGGGCGAGCAGTACTTC,CASSLLRQGNVKGEQYF
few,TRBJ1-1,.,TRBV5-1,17,TGCGCCAGCAGCTGGAAAGAAGACCGGGCCTCTAACACTGAAGCTTTCTTT,CASSWKEDRASNTEAFF
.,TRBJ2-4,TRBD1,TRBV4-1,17,TGCGCCAGCAGCCAGGGGCCGGGACAGGGGACCAAAAACATTCAGTACTTC,CASSQGPGQGTKNIQYF
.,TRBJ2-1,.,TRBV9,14,TGTGCCAGCAGCGTAGACACAGTTTACAATGAGCAGTTCTTC,CASSVDTVYNEQFF
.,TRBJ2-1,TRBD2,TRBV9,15,TGTGCCAGCACCCCCCCCGGCGGGGGGGCAAATGAGCAGTTCTTC,CASTPPGGGANEQFF
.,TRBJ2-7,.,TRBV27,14,TGTGCCAGCAGTTTATTTCCGGGCTCCTACGAGCAGTACTTC,CASSLFPGSYEQYF
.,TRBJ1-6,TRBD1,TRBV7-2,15,TGTGCCAGCAGCTTTAGGGACAGGGCTCTATCACCCCTCCACTTT,CASSFRDRALSPLHF
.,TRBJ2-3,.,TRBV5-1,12,TGCGCCAGCAGTTTTGGTGTAGATACGCAGTATTTT,CASSFGVDTQYF
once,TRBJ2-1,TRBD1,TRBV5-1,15,TGCGCCAGCACCTATGAGGGACAGACCTACAATGAGCAGTTCTTC,CASTYEGQTYNEQFF
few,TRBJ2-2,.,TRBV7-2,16,TGTGCCAGCAGCTTACAGGGTGCCTATAACACCGGGGAGCTGTTTTTT,CASSLQGAYNTGELFF
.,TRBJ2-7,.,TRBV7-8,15,TGTGCCAGCAGCACTCCTTCAGGGACTTCCTACGAGCAGTACTTC,CASSTPSGTSYEQYF
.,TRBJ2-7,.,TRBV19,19,TGTGCCAGTAGTATAATAGGTCCCCGAGGACCGCTAAGGGAATACGAGCAGTACTTC,CASSIIGPRGPLREYEQYF
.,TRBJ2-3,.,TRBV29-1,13,TGCAGCGTTGGTGGGGCAGAGACAGATACGCAGTATTTT,CSVGGAETDTQYF
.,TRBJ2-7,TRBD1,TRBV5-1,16,TGCGCCAGCAGCCCTGCCCTGGGGACAGGGCCCTACGAGCAGTACTTC,CASSPALGTGPYEQYF
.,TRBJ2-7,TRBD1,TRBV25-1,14,TGTGCCAGCAGTGGCAGACAGGGGCGCTACGAGCAGTACTTC,CASSGRQGRYEQYF
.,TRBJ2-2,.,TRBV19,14,TGTGCCAGTAGTCCTGGGGTGGGCACCGGGGAGCTGTTTTTT,CASSPGVGTGELFF
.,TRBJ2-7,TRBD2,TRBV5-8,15,TGTGCCAGCATCCTACTAGCGGGGTTCTCCTACGAGCAGTACTTC,CASILLAGFSYEQYF
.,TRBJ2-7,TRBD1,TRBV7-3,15,TGTGCCAGCAGCGTAGCCGGGACAGGGATCTACGAGCAGTACTTC,CASSVAGTGIYEQYF
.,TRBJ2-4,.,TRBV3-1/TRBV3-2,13,TGTGCCAGCAGCCAGGGTGAGGGAAACATTCAGTACTTC,CASSQGEGNIQYF
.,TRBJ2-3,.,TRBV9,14,TGTGCCAGCAGCGTACTCCAGGGGACAGATACGCAGTATTTT,CASSVLQGTDTQYF
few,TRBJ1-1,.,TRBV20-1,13,TGCAGTGCTAGTCAGGGGCCTTACACTGAAGCTTTCTTT,CSASQGPYTEAFF
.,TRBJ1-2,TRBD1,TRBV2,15,TGTGCCAGCAGCATCCTCGGACAGGGAAGGGGGGGCTACACCTTC,CASSILGQGRGGYTF
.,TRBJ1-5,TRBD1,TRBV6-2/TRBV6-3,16,TGTGCCAGCAGTTACAACCCGACAGGGACGAATCAGCCCCAGCATTTT,CASSYNPTGTNQPQHF
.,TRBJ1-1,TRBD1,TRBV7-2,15,TGTGCCTATAAACTGGACAGGGGTCCGAACACTGAAGCTTTCTTT,CAYKLDRGPNTEAFF
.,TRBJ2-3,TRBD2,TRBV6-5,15,TGTGCCAGCAGCCCCGGACTAGCTTCCACAGATACGCAGTATTTT,CASSPGLASTDTQYF
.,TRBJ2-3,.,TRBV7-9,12,TGTGCCAGCAGGGCCCTGGGAGATACGCAGTATTTT,CASRALGDTQYF
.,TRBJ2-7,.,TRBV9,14,TGTGCCAGCAGCTCCTGGGCGGACACCTACGAGCAGTACTTC,CASSSWADTYEQYF
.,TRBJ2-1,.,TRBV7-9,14,TGTGCCAGCAGCTTAACCGGCCAAGGAAATGAGCAGTTCTTC,CASSLTGQGNEQFF
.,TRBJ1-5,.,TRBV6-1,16,TGTGCCAGCAGTGAAGCGCTTAGCAGGGTAGATCAGCCCCAGCATTTT,CASSEALSRVDQPQHF
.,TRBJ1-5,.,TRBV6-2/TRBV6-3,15,TGTGCCAGCAGTTACCCGGGGGGATCGCGACAGCCCCAGCATTTT,CASSYPGGSRQPQHF
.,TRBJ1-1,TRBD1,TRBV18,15,TGTGCCAGCTCATCTGGACAGGGTGGGAACACTGAAGCTTTCTTT,CASSSGQGGNTEAFF
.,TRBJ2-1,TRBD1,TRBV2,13,TGTGCCAGCACTGGGACAGGGGCGGCTGAGCAGTTCTTC,CASTGTGAAEQFF